Shown below are 2 T cell receptor beta chains from a single sample sequenced in a study of shared clonotypes between healthy human individuals. TCRdb's table, derived via immunoSEQ multiplex PCR, lists solely in-frame clones and lacks some. This table holds 2,500,000 or so clones, roughly 92% found once. Specimen: naive CD4+ T cells from PBMCs. Subset described: CD45RA+ positively selected. The receptors were sampled from a man between 18 and 29 years old in good health. Some clones in this sample may be carry-over from other donors' samples.

The table lists this clone with a few counts. The chain carries TRBV19 and TRBJ2-7; no firm D call. Trimming removed 2 bases at V and 4 bases at J, with 15 bases between. The germline V gene has CDR1 LNHDA and CDR2 SQIVND (reference sequence). The CDR3 is made up of 15 amino acids. In DNA form, the CDR3 reads TGTGCCAGTAGTATACGGGCAGCCGACCGTTACGAGCAGTACTTC. It specifies CASSIRAADRYEQYF. Drawing the rest from reference TRBV19 and TRBJ2-7, the complete variable domain is DGGITQSPKYLFRKEGQNVTLSCEQNLNHDAMYWYRQDPGQGLRLIYYSQIVNDFQKGDIAEGYSVSREKKESFPLTVTSAQKNPTAFYLCASSIRAADRYEQYFGPGTRLTVT.

The chain links TRBV9 to TRBJ2-5; 10 nucleotides agree with TRBD1. CDR3 length: 14 amino acids. Germline V gene lookup returns CDR1 SGDLS and CDR2 YYNGEE. As DNA, the CDR3 is TGTCCTTCGGTGGGGGACAGGGGAGAAGAGACCCAGTACTTC. It yields the protein CPSVGDRGEETQYF.